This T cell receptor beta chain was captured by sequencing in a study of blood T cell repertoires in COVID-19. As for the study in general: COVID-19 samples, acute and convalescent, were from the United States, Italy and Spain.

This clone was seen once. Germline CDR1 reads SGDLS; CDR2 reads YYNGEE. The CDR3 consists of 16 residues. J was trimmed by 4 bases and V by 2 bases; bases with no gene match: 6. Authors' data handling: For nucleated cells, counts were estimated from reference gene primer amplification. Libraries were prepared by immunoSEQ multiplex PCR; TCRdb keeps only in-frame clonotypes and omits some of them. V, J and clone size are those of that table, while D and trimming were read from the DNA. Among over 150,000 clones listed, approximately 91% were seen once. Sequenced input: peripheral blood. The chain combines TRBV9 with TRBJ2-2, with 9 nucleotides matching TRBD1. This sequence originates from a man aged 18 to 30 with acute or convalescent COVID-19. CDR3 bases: TGTGCCAGCAGCGTTTCGGGACAGGGCCCCACCGGGGAGCTGTTTTTT. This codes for CASSVSGQGPTGELFF.